This T cell receptor (beta chain) stems from a study of read filtering for tumor transcriptome and immune sequencing. A note on this clonotype: The likely explanation is a read error, given a far larger clone one base away.

The library was built from about 400 ng RNA with molecular barcoded adaptors for alpha/delta and beta/gamma chains. MiXCR was run by TCRdb on the reads, yielding one entry per CDR3 protein. The sample lists fewer than 25,000 distinct CDR3 sequences, 20% to 25% occurring once. Deletions cut 9 bases from V and 1 base from J, with 20 bases between. CDR1 is PRHDT and CDR2 is FYEKMQ in the germline V gene (reference sequence). The CDR3 contains 16 residues. The sequence derives from a donor at least 40 years old with multiple myeloma. Sequenced material: a population of CD138-negative cells sorted from bone marrow. The chain uses TRBV13 and TRBJ2-3; D possibly corresponds to TRBD2 (6 bases). The CDR3 DNA reads as TGTGCCAGAAGTGACGGAACGGGAGTTCGCACAGATACGCAGTATTTT. This gives the protein CARSDGTGVRTDTQYF.